Listed below are T cell receptor beta chains from one sample, sequenced in a study of cytomegalovirus exposure and HLA in healthy donors. Only in-frame clones appear in the TCRdb table, and some are missing; sequencing was by immunoSEQ multiplex PCR. Here the sample spans around 100,000 clones, about 80% being singletons. What was sequenced was PBMCs. These receptors all stem from a female donor in good health and CMV-seropositive. The CDR3 runs from the conserved cysteine through the conserved F or W. D genes are given only for firm matches. Expanded clones get a size class; other rows say once, few or many, or leave the size out.

V gene: TRBV19
CDR3 length: 16
D gene: -
clone size: -
J gene: TRBJ2-2
CDR3 DNA: TGTGCCAGTAGCCCCGCCGCCGGTGGGAACACCGGGGAGCTGTTTTTT
CDR3 protein: CASSPAAGGNTGELFF

V gene: TRBV7-9
CDR3 length: 13
D gene: TRBD2
clone size: -
J gene: TRBJ2-1
CDR3 DNA: TGTGCCAGCGCACAGCGGGGCTACAATGAGCAGTTCTTC
CDR3 protein: CASAQRGYNEQFF

V gene: TRBV5-4
CDR3 length: 13
D gene: -
clone size: -
J gene: TRBJ2-5
CDR3 DNA: TGTGCCAGCAGCTCCGCGGCCCAAGAGACCCAGTACTTC
CDR3 protein: CASSSAAQETQYF

V gene: TRBV6-5
CDR3 length: 14
D gene: -
clone size: -
J gene: TRBJ1-2
CDR3 DNA: TGTGCCAGCAGTCCAGGGAATACGAACTATGGCTACACCTTC
CDR3 protein: CASSPGNTNYGYTF

V gene: TRBV27
CDR3 length: 16
D gene: TRBD2
clone size: -
J gene: TRBJ2-3
CDR3 DNA: TGTGCCAGCAGTACTCGACGGGGGGGCGTGGCAGATACGCAGTATTTT
CDR3 protein: CASSTRRGGVADTQYF

V gene: TRBV6-5
CDR3 length: 14
D gene: -
clone size: few
J gene: TRBJ1-3
CDR3 DNA: TGTGCCAGCAGTCGAGAATACTCTGGAAACACCATATATTTT
CDR3 protein: CASSREYSGNTIYF

V gene: TRBV2
CDR3 length: 14
D gene: -
clone size: -
J gene: TRBJ2-2
CDR3 DNA: TGTGCCAGCAGTGAACAGGGTTCTACCGGGGAGCTGTTTTTT
CDR3 protein: CASSEQGSTGELFF

V gene: TRBV5-1
CDR3 length: 16
D gene: -
clone size: once
J gene: TRBJ2-7
CDR3 DNA: TGCGCCAGCAGCCGCGTTGGGAGAGGGATCTCCTACGAGCAGTACTTC
CDR3 protein: CASSRVGRGISYEQYF

V gene: TRBV18
CDR3 length: 16
D gene: TRBD2
clone size: -
J gene: TRBJ2-3
CDR3 DNA: TGTGCCAGCTCACCACCTCTAGCGGGAGTGGCAGATACGCAGTATTTT
CDR3 protein: CASSPPLAGVADTQYF

V gene: TRBV14
CDR3 length: 16
D gene: -
clone size: -
J gene: TRBJ1-2
CDR3 DNA: TGTGCCAGCAGCCCGAATCAGGGGATTATAGGCTATGGCTACACCTTC
CDR3 protein: CASSPNQGIIGYGYTF

V gene: TRBV7-2
CDR3 length: 14
D gene: -
clone size: -
J gene: TRBJ1-1
CDR3 DNA: TGTGCCAGCAGCTTAAGGGAGCCGAACACTGAAGCTTTCTTT
CDR3 protein: CASSLREPNTEAFF

V gene: TRBV13
CDR3 length: 19
D gene: -
clone size: -
J gene: TRBJ2-2
CDR3 DNA: TGTGCCAGCAGCTCCCGGACGCGGGAAGGGTATCCAAACACCGGGGAGCTGTTTTTT
CDR3 protein: CASSSRTREGYPNTGELFF

V gene: TRBV14
CDR3 length: 17
D gene: TRBD1
clone size: -
J gene: TRBJ1-2
CDR3 DNA: TGTGCCAGCAGCCAAGCGGAGGGGGCTTTAAGGTTCGCCACCTACACCTTC
CDR3 protein: CASSQAEGALRFATYTF

V gene: TRBV5-1
CDR3 length: 15
D gene: TRBD2
clone size: -
J gene: TRBJ2-1
CDR3 DNA: TGCGCCAGCAGATCCGCTAGCGGGTCCTACAATGAGCAGTTCTTC
CDR3 protein: CASRSASGSYNEQFF

V gene: TRBV6-6
CDR3 length: 15
D gene: TRBD2
clone size: few
J gene: TRBJ2-5
CDR3 DNA: TGTGCCAGCACTGGACTAGCGGGAACGGGAGAGACCCAGTACTTC
CDR3 protein: CASTGLAGTGETQYF

V gene: TRBV7-2
CDR3 length: 17
D gene: TRBD2
clone size: -
J gene: TRBJ2-5
CDR3 DNA: TGTGCCAGCAGCTTAGCGTCTAGCGGGGGGGTCCAAGAGACCCAGTACTTC
CDR3 protein: CASSLASSGGVQETQYF

V gene: TRBV7-2
CDR3 length: 13
D gene: -
clone size: -
J gene: TRBJ1-1
CDR3 DNA: TGTGCCAGCAGCATACAGGGAGACACTGAAGCTTTCTTT
CDR3 protein: CASSIQGDTEAFF

V gene: TRBV28
CDR3 length: 15
D gene: TRBD1
clone size: few
J gene: TRBJ1-4
CDR3 DNA: TGTGCCAGCAGTACAAACAGGGGGTTTTGGGAAAAACTGTTTTTT
CDR3 protein: CASSTNRGFWEKLFF

V gene: TRBV7-2
CDR3 length: 15
D gene: TRBD2
clone size: -
J gene: TRBJ2-5
CDR3 DNA: TGTGCCAGCAGCTTCTCAGCGGGACCTCGGGAGACCCAGTACTTC
CDR3 protein: CASSFSAGPRETQYF

V gene: TRBV7-3
CDR3 length: 16
D gene: TRBD1
clone size: -
J gene: TRBJ2-7
CDR3 DNA: TGTGCCAGCAGCTTCCCGGGACAGGCAAACCACTACGAGCAGTACTTC
CDR3 protein: CASSFPGQANHYEQYF

V gene: TRBV18
CDR3 length: 15
D gene: -
clone size: few
J gene: TRBJ1-1
CDR3 DNA: TGTGCCAGCTCACCGCTTGGACAGATGAACACTGAAGCTTTCTTT
CDR3 protein: CASSPLGQMNTEAFF

V gene: TRBV7-6
CDR3 length: 14
D gene: -
clone size: -
J gene: TRBJ2-3
CDR3 DNA: TGTGCCAGCAGCTTAGATAGCCACACAGATACGCAGTATTTT
CDR3 protein: CASSLDSHTDTQYF